This T cell receptor beta chain was identified during a study of blood T cell repertoires in COVID-19. On the study more broadly: Material from acute and convalescent COVID-19 was sourced from the United States, Italy and Spain.

TCRdb keeps only in-frame clones here, not all; method: immunoSEQ multiplex PCR. The sample carries 190,000 or so clones, 82% recorded once. Cohort 3 donors counted as recovered after two negative PCRs, clearance, or resolved symptoms. The CDR3 is 13 residues long. V lost 5 bases and J 7 bases, leaving 14 bases between the germline ends. Germline CDR1 reads LNHDA; CDR2 reads SQIVND (reference sequence). The source of this sequence is a man in his forties or fifties who had recovered from COVID-19. This sequence joins TRBV19 and TRBJ1-1; D is uncertain. The specimen was PBMCs or T cells enriched from blood (not recorded which). CDR3 DNA: TGTGCCAGTAGTTATGCTCCGGTCGGTGAAGCTTTCTTT. Amino acid sequence: CASSYAPVGEAFF.